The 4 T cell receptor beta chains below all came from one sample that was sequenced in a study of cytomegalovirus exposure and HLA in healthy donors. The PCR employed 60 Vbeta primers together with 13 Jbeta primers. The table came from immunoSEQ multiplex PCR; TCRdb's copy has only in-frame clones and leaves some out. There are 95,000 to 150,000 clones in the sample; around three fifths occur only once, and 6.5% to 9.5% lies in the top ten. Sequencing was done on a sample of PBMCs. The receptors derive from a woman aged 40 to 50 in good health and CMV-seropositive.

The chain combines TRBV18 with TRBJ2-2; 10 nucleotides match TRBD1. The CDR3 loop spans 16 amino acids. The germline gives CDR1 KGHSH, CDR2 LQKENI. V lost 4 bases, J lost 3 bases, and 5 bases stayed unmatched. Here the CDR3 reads CASSRRTGGDTGELFF. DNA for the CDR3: TGTGCCAGCTCACGTCGGACAGGGGGTGACACCGGGGAGCTGTTTTTT.

The CDR3 spells CASSRDRSRAHYGYTF. The DNA for the CDR3 is TGTGCCAGTAGTAGGGACAGGTCAAGAGCTCACTATGGCTACACCTTC. The J gene is TRBJ1-2, the V gene TRBV19; 8 bases are shared with TRBD1. Per the germline V gene, CDR1 is LNHDA and CDR2 is SQIVND (reference sequence). V was clipped by 4 bases and J by 3 bases; unmatched bases: 10. This CDR3 is 16 amino acids long.

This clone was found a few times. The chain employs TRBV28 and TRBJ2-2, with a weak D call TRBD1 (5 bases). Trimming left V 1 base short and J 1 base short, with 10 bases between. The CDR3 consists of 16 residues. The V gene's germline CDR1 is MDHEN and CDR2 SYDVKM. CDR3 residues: CASSLYRLGNTGELFF. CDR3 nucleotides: TGTGCCAGCAGTTTATACAGGTTGGGGAACACCGGGGAGCTGTTTTTT.

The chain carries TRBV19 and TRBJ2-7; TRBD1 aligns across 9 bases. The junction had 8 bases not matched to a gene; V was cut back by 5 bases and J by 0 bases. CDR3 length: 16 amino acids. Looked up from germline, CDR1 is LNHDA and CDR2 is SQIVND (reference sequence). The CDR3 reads CASSPGQGIISYEQYF. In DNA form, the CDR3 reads TGTGCCAGTAGTCCGGGACAGGGAATAATCTCCTACGAGCAGTACTTC.